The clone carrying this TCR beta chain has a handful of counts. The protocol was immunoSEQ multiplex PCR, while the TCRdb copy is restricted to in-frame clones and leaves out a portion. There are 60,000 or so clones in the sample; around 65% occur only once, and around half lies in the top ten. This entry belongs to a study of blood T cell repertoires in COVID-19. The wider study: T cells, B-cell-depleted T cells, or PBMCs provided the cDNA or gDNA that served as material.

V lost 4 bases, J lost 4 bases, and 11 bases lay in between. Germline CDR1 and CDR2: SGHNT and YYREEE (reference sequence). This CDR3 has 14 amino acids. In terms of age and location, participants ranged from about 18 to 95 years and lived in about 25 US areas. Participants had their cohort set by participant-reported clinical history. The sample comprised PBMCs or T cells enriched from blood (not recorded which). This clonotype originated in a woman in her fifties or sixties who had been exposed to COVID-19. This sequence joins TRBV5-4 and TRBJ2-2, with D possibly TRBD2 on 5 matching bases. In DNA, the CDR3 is TGTGCCAGCAGCCTAGCCTCGCGCACCGGGGAGCTGTTTTTT. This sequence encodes CASSLASRTGELFF.